This entry features one TCR beta chain sequence. Individuals aged about 18 to 89 years were recruited from approximately 22 US areas. This sample is drawn from a study of blood T cell repertoires in COVID-19. The wider study: Both acute and convalescent COVID-19 samples were obtained from the United States, Italy and Spain.

Per the original data handling: Reference gene primer amplification gave nucleated cell count estimates. The protocol was immunoSEQ multiplex PCR, while the TCRdb copy is restricted to in-frame clones and leaves out a portion. V, J and clone size are taken as reported in that table, and D and trimming were inferred from the DNA itself. The repertoire holds about 270,000 clones, with 90% as singletons. From germline, CDR1 is SGHDT and CDR2 YYEEEE. V was trimmed by 3 bases and J by 3 bases, leaving 6 bases between them. This CDR3 comprises 13 residues. This clonotype was obtained from a woman in her 30s with acute COVID-19. This rearrangement joins TRBV5-6 to TRBJ1-4, with D tentatively TRBD1 (6 bases). Sequencing was performed on PBMCs or T cells enriched from blood (not recorded which). The CDR3 here is CASSSGANEKLFF. The CDR3 DNA sequence: TGTGCCAGCAGCTCAGGGGCTAATGAAAAACTGTTTTTT. Based on the CDR3 plus reference TRBV5-6 and TRBJ1-4, the full variable domain is DAGVTQSPTHLIKTRGQQVTLRCSPKSGHDTVSWYQQALGQGPQFIFQYYEEEERQRGNFPDRFSGHQFPNYSSELNVNALLLGDSALYLCASSSGANEKLFFGSGTQLSVL.